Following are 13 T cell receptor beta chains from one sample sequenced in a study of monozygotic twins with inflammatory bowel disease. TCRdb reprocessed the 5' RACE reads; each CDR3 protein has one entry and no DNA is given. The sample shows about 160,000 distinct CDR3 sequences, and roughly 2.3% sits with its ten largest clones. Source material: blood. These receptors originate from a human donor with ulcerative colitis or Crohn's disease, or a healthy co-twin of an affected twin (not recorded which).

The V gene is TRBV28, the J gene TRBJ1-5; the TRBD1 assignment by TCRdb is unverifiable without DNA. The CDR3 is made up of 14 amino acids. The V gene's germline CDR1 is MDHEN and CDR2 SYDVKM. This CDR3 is CASRITGGSQPQHF.

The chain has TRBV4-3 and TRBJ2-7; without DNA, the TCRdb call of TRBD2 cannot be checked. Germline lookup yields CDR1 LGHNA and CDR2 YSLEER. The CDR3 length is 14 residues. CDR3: CASSPGLAPNEQYF.

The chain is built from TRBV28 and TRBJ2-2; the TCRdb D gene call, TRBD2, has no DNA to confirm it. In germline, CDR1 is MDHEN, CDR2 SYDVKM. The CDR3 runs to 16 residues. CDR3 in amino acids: CASSSGTSGSSGELFF.

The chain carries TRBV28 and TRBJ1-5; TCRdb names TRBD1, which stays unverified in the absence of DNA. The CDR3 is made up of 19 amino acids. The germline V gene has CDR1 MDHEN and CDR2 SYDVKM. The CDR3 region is CASSFPTGEFFASNQPQHF.

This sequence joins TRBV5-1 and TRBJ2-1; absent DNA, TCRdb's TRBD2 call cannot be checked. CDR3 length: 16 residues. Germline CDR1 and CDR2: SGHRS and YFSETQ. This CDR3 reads CASSASLAGGSNEQFF.

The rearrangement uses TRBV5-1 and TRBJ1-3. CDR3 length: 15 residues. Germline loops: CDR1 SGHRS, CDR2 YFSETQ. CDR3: CASSLDGNSGNTIYF.

CDR3 amino acids: CASSFPTGRNTIYF. The rearrangement joins TRBV28 to TRBJ1-3; TCRdb proposes TRBD1, but this gene call is untestable without DNA. This CDR3 comprises 14 residues. From germline, CDR1 is MDHEN and CDR2 SYDVKM.

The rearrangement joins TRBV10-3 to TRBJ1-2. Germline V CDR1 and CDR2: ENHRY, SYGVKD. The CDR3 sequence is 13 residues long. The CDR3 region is CAITPEKVYGYTF.

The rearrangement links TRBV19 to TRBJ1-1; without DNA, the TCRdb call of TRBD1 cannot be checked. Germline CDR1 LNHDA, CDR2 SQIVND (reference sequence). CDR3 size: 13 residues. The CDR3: CASSLSDGAEAFF.

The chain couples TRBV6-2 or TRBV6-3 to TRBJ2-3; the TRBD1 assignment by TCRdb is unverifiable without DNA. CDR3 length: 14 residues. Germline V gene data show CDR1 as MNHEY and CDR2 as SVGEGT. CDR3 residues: CASLLPDSTDTQYF.

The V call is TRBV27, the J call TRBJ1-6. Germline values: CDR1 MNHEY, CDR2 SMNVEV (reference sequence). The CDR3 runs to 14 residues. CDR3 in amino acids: CASSLFVNNSPLHF.

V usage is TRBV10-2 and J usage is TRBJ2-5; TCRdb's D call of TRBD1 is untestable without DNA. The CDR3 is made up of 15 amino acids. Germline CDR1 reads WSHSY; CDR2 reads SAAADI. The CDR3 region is CASSESNWGIETQYF.

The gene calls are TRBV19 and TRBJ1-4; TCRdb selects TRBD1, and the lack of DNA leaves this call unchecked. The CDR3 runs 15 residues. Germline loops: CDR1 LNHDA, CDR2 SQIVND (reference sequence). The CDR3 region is CASSMGTATNEKLFF.